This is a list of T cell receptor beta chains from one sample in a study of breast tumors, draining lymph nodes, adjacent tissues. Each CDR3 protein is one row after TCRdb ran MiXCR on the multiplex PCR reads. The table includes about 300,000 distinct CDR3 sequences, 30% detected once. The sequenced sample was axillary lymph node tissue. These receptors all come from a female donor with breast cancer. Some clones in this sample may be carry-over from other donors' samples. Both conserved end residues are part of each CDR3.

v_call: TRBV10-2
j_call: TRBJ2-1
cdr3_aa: CASSERDRIEEQFF

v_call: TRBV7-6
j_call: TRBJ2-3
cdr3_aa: CASSKSGLAGTDTQYF

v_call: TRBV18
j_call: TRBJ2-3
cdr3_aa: CASSPVDFPTDTQYF

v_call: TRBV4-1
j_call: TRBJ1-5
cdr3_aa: CASSQPTLRGQPQHF

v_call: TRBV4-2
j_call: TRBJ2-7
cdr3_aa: CASSQATGTSGNYEQYF

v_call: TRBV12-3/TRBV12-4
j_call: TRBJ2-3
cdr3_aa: CASSHETGAVGYTQYF

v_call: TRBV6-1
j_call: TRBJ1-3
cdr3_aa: CASSESREGNTIYF

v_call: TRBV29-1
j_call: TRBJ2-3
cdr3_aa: CSPDRRSSTDTQYF

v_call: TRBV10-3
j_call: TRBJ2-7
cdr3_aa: CAISGTGRSGEQYF

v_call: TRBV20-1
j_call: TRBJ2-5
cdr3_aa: CSASGTSGVSQETQYF

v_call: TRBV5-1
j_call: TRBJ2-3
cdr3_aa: CASSLVAAQTDTQYF

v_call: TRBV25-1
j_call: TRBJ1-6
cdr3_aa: CASSPPHGYNSPLHF

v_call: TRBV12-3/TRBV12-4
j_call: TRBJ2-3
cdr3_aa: CASSTFGAEPSTDTQYF

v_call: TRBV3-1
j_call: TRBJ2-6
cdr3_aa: CASSHRAGANVLTF

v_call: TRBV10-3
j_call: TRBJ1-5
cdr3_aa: CAISESKGGAQPQHF

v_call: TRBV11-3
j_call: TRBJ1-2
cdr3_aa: CASTGDRSDSGNTF

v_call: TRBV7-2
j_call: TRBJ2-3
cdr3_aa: CASSLVGGRGDTQYF

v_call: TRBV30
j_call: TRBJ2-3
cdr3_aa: CAWSADRADTQYF

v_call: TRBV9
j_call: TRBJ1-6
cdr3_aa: CASSVAQDSYNSPLHF

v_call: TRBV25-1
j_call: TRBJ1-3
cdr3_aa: CARGPGPGDTIYF

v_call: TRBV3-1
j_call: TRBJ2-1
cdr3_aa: CASSQVPSYAEQFF

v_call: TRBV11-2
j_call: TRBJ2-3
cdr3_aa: CASSLYPGDTQYF